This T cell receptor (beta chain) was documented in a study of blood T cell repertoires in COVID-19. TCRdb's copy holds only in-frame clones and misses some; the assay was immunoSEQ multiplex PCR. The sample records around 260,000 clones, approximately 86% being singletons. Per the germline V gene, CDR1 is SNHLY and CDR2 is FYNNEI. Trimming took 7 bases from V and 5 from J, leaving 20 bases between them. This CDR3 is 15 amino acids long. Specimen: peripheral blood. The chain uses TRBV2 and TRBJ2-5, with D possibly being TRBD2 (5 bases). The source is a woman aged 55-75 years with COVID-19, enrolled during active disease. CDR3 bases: TGTGCCAGCACACGGGGAACTCTGCCGCGGGAGACCCAGTACTTC. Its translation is CASTRGTLPRETQYF.